Below, 7 T cell receptor beta chains from the same sample are listed, as sequenced in a study of cytomegalovirus exposure and HLA in healthy donors. The study ran its PCR with 60 Vbeta and 13 Jbeta primers. Generated by immunoSEQ multiplex PCR, the TCRdb table keeps only in-frame clones and is missing some. The sample consists of some 210,000 clones, roughly 80% of them appearing once. Sequences were obtained from PBMCs. These receptor sequences come from a male donor in good health and CMV-seronegative.

The chain has TRBV4-1 and TRBJ2-3, with D tentatively TRBD1 (5 bases). The CDR3 contains 17 residues. V was trimmed by 1 base and J by 4 bases, leaving 18 bases between them. Germline lookup yields CDR1 MGHRA and CDR2 YSYEKL. CDR3 DNA sequence: TGCGCCAGCAGCCAAGTGGTGGCGCAGGGTTCATCAGATACGCAGTATTTT. As protein: CASSQVVAQGSSDTQYF.

The genes are TRBV11-2 and TRBJ1-1, with D tentatively TRBD1 (6 bases). The ends were cut back, 5 bases at V and 5 bases at J, with 15 bases in the middle. The CDR3 extends over 14 amino acids. Germline values: CDR1 SGHAT, CDR2 FQNNGV. CDR3 in amino acids: CASSLGGGGTEAFF. CDR3 bases: TGTGCCAGCAGCCTAGGAGGGGGAGGGACTGAAGCTTTCTTT. The entire variable domain, with the rest obtained from reference TRBV11-2 and TRBJ1-1, is as follows: EAGVAQSPRYKIIEKRQSVAFWCNPISGHATLYWYQQILGQGPKLLIQFQNNGVVDDSQLPKDRFSAERLKGVDSTLKIQPAKLEDSAVYLCASSLGGGGTEAFFGQGTRLTVV.

The gene calls are TRBV27 and TRBJ1-5; 12 bases are shared with TRBD1. J was trimmed by 1 base and V by 8 bases; bases with no gene match: 9. The CDR3 is made up of 17 amino acids. Germline CDR1 reads MNHEY; CDR2 reads SMNVEV (reference sequence). The CDR3 region is CASSPGTGGRSNQPQHF. CDR3 coding DNA: TGTGCCAGCTCTCCCGGGACAGGGGGCCGGAGCAATCAGCCCCAGCATTTT.

The genes are TRBV7-8 and TRBJ2-7, with D possibly TRBD2 on 6 matching bases. CDR3 length equals 16 residues. Trimming took off 2 bases at V and 3 bases at J, with 17 bases between the two ends. In germline, CDR1 is SGHVS, CDR2 FQNEAQ. The CDR3 sequence is CASSLRGGTQYYEQYF. The CDR3 bases are TGTGCCAGCAGCTTAAGAGGCGGGACTCAATACTACGAGCAGTACTTC.

A single count supports this clone. J is TRBJ2-1 and V is TRBV7-9; TRBD2 agrees at 11 bases. This CDR3 spans 18 amino acids. The ends lost 2 bases at V and 5 bases at J; junction bases unmatched: 11. The germline V gene has CDR1 SEHNR and CDR2 FQNEAQ (reference sequence). As DNA, the CDR3 is TGTGCCAGCAGCTTAATTCCTAGCGGGAGGCCAGATGACAATGAGCAGTTCTTC. It encodes CASSLIPSGRPDDNEQFF.

V usage is TRBV5-1 and J usage is TRBJ2-1; 11 bases align to TRBD2. Losses at the gene ends were 7 bases for V and 8 bases for J; bases not matched to a gene: 8. Germline CDR1 is SGHRS and CDR2 is YFSETQ. The CDR3 covers 14 residues. The CDR3 DNA reads as TGCGCCAGCGGCAGGGGACTAGCGGTATATGAGCAGTTCTTC. This gives the protein CASGRGLAVYEQFF.

The chain combines TRBV2 with TRBJ1-3; D unclear. Germline V gene data show CDR1 as SNHLY and CDR2 as FYNNEI. This CDR3 is built from 15 residues. Trimming pared 6 bases from V and 0 bases from J, leaving 12 bases between. CDR3 residues: CASSLVQNSGNTIYF. The CDR3 DNA follows: TGTGCCAGCAGCCTTGTGCAGAACTCTGGAAACACCATATATTTT. The full variable domain, rest sourced from reference TRBV2 and TRBJ1-3, is EPEVTQTPSHQVTQMGQEVILRCVPISNHLYFYWYRQILGQKVEFLVSFYNNEISEKSEIFDDQFSVERPDGSNFTLKIRSTKLEDSAMYFCASSLVQNSGNTIYFGEGSWLTVV.